This T cell receptor (beta chain) stems from a study of OX40 agonist ivuxolimab in advanced cancers. Study as a whole: The dose of intravenous ivuxolimab that patients received every 2 weeks ranged from 0.01 to 10 mg/kg. Study-wide results and caveats: More expanded clones were found, on average, in CD8+ than in CD4+ T cells.

Comments on this clone: Antigen: not known.

The CDR3 runs to 12 residues. Trimming removed 5 bases at V and 10 bases at J, with 14 bases between. Germline CDR1 LNHDA, CDR2 SQIVND (reference sequence). The method was immunoSEQ multiplex PCR; TCRdb's version includes in-frame clones alone and lacks a portion of them. Of 70,000 to 95,000 clones listed, about nine tenths are singletons. The genes are TRBV19 and TRBJ1-1; no clear D gene. The sequenced sample was CD4+ or CD8+ T cells sorted from blood, obtained in a trial of the OX40 agonist ivuxolimab. The origin of this receptor is an adult with an advanced solid tumor such as melanoma, head and neck, liver or kidney cancer. This CDR3 reads CASSPRGGLAFF. In nucleotides, the CDR3 is TGTGCCAGTAGTCCCCGTGGAGGGTTAGCTTTCTTT. Combining the CDR3 with reference TRBV19 and TRBJ1-1 gives the whole variable domain DGGITQSPKYLFRKEGQNVTLSCEQNLNHDAMYWYRQDPGQGLRLIYYSQIVNDFQKGDIAEGYSVSREKKESFPLTVTSAQKNPTAFYLCASSPRGGLAFFGQGTRLTVV.